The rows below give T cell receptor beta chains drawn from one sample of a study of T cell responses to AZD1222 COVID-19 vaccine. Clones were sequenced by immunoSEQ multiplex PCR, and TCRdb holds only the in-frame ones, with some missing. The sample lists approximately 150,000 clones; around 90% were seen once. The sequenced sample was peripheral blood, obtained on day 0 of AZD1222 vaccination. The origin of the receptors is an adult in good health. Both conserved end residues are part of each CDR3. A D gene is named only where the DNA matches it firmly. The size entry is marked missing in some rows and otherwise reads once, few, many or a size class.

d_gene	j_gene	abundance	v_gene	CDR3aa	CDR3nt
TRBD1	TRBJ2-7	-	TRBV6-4	CASSDTWTGEGEQYF	TGTGCCAGCAGTGATACCTGGACAGGGGAAGGCGAGCAGTACTTC
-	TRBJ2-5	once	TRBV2	CASSEGKETQYF	TGTGCCAGCAGTGAAGGAAAAGAGACCCAGTACTTC
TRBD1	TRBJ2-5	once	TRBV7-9	CASSLGTGGEETQYF	TGTGCCAGCAGCTTAGGGACAGGGGGCGAGGAGACCCAGTACTTC
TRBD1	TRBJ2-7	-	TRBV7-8	CASREPGQGPYEQYF	TGTGCCAGCAGGGAGCCCGGACAGGGTCCCTACGAGCAGTACTTC
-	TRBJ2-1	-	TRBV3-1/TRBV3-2	CASSQMPGGNNEQFF	TGTGCCAGCAGCCAAATGCCTGGGGGGAACAATGAGCAGTTCTTC
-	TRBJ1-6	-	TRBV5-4	CASSSGRGGFGNSPLHF	TGTGCCAGCAGCTCGGGGAGGGGCGGCTTTGGCAATTCACCCCTCCACTTT
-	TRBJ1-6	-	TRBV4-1	CASSHVVARGPGSPLHF	TGCGCCAGCAGCCATGTGGTAGCGCGGGGGCCAGGTTCACCCCTCCACTTT
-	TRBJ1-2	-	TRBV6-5	CASSPSRYNYGYTF	TGTGCCAGCAGCCCATCTCGGTATAACTATGGCTACACCTTC
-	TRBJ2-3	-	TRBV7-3	CASSSLGDTQYF	TGTGCCAGCAGCTCCCTCGGGGATACGCAGTATTTT
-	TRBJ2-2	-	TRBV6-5	CASSYRAALTGELFF	TGTGCCAGCAGTTATCGGGCCGCTCTCACCGGGGAGCTGTTTTTT
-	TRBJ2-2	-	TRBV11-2	CASSLDRYTGELFF	TGTGCCAGCAGCTTAGACCGGTACACCGGGGAGCTGTTTTTT
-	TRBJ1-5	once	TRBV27	CASSPYSALVSNQPQHF	TGTGCCAGCAGTCCATACAGTGCCCTAGTAAGCAATCAGCCCCAGCATTTT
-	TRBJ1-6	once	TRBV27	CASSPRAGDNSPLHF	TGTGCCAGCAGTCCTCGAGCGGGTGATAATTCACCCCTCCACTTT
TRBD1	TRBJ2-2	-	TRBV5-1	CASSLQGQGSGELFF	TGCGCCAGCAGCTTGCAGGGACAGGGGTCCGGGGAGCTGTTTTTT
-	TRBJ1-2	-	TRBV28	CASSLYGGEVDYGYTF	TGTGCCAGCAGTTTATATGGGGGGGAGGTTGACTATGGCTACACCTTC
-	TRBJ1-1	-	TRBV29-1	CSATRTMNTEAFF	TGCAGCGCTACCCGGACAATGAACACTGAAGCTTTCTTT
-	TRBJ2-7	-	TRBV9	CASSVGDSPYEQYF	TGTGCCAGCAGCGTAGGAGACAGCCCCTACGAGCAGTACTTC
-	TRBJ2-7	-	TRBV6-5	CASNTRSDSSYEQYF	TGTGCCAGCAACACAAGATCGGACAGCTCCTACGAGCAGTACTTC
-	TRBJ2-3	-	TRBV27	CASSQGRDTQYF	TGTGCCAGCAGCCAAGGGAGGGATACGCAGTATTTT
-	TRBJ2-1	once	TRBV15	CATSPVSLDYNEQFF	TGTGCCACCAGCCCGGTGTCACTTGATTACAATGAGCAGTTCTTC
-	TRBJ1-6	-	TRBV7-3	CASSLMGYNSPLHF	TGTGCCAGCAGCTTAATGGGTTATAATTCACCCCTCCACTTT
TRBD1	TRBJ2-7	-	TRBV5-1	CASSRDRLYEQYF	TGCGCCAGTAGCCGGGACAGGCTCTACGAGCAGTACTTC
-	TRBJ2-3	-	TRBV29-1	CSVEDQPDTQYF	TGCAGCGTTGAAGATCAACCAGATACGCAGTATTTT
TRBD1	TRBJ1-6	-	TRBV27	CASRQTGTAGSPLHF	TGTGCCAGCAGACAAACGGGGACAGCAGGCTCACCCCTCCACTTT
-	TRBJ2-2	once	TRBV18	CASSPRGGLTGELFF	TGTGCCAGCTCACCCCGGGGAGGTCTCACCGGGGAGCTGTTTTTT
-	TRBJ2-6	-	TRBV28	CASREAGANVLTF	TGTGCCAGCAGAGAGGCTGGGGCCAACGTCCTGACTTTC
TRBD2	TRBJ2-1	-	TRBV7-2	CASSRIGGSIRNEQFF	TGTGCCAGCAGCAGGATAGGCGGGAGTATTAGGAATGAGCAGTTCTTC
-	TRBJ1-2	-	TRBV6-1	CASSEAPDFYGYTF	TGTGCCAGCAGTGAAGCCCCAGACTTCTATGGCTACACCTTC
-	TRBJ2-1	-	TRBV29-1	CSVERTSDEQFF	TGCAGCGTTGAAAGGACCTCGGACGAGCAGTTCTTC
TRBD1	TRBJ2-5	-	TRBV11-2	CASSSPGTGGRAQYF	TGTGCCAGCAGCTCGCCCGGGACAGGGGGCCGGGCCCAGTACTTC
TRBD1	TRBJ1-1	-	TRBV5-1	CASTTGQANTEAFF	TGCGCCAGCACCACGGGACAGGCGAACACTGAAGCTTTCTTT
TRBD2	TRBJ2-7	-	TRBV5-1	CASSSGLAGILSYEQYF	TGCGCCAGCAGCTCGGGACTAGCGGGAATCCTCTCCTACGAGCAGTACTTC
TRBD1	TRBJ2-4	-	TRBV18	CASSFGDGTGGTIQYF	TGTGCCAGCTCCTTCGGGGACGGGACAGGGGGAACCATTCAGTACTTC
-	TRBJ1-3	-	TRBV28	CASTPLRAFSGNTIYF	TGTGCCAGCACACCACTCCGGGCCTTCTCTGGAAACACCATATATTTT
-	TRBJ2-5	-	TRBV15	CATSRDVGTQYF	TGTGCCACCAGCAGAGACGTGGGGACCCAGTACTTC
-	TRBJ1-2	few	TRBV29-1	CSVLTSRSTGYTF	TGCAGCGTTTTGACTTCCCGATCAACGGGCTACACCTTC
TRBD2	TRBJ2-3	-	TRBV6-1	CASSELAGGPDTQYF	TGTGCCAGCAGTGAACTAGCGGGAGGGCCAGATACGCAGTATTTT
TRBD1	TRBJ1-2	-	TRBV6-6	CASTPHDRVYGYTF	TGTGCCAGCACCCCTCACGACAGGGTCTATGGCTACACCTTC
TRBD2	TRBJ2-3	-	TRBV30	CAWSRTGGKGDTQYF	TGTGCCTGGAGTAGAACGGGGGGGAAGGGAGATACGCAGTATTTT
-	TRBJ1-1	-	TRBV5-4	CASSSPLQGNTEAFF	TGTGCCAGCAGCTCACCCCTACAGGGGAACACTGAAGCTTTCTTT
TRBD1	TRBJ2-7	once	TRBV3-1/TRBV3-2	CASSQVPLGTGSYEQYF	TGTGCCAGCAGCCAAGTCCCCCTTGGGACAGGGAGCTACGAGCAGTACTTC
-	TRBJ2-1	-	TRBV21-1	CASTPPNTSDSYNEQFF	TGTGCCAGCACCCCCCCGAATACTAGCGATTCCTACAATGAGCAGTTCTTC
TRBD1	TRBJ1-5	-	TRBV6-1	CASSERDREQPQHF	TGTGCCAGCAGTGAACGGGACAGGGAACAGCCCCAGCATTTT
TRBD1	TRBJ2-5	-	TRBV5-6	CASSLAGTGVETQYF	TGTGCCAGCAGCTTGGCCGGGACAGGTGTAGAGACCCAGTACTTC
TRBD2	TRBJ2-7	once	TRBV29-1	CSVEKGTSGYEQYF	TGCAGCGTTGAAAAAGGGACTAGCGGTTACGAGCAGTACTTC
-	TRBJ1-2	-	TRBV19	CATRPLGGYGYTF	TGTGCCACTAGACCCCTTGGGGGCTATGGCTACACCTTC
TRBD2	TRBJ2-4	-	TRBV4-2	CASSQEGLAGVRAKNIQYF	TGTGCCAGCAGCCAAGAGGGACTAGCGGGAGTCAGGGCCAAAAACATTCAGTACTTC
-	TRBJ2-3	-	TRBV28	CASSLSGEDTQYF	TGTGCCAGCAGTTTATCCGGGGAAGATACGCAGTATTTT
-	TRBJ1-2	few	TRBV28	CASSLRHESYGYTF	TGTGCCAGCAGTTTGAGACATGAGAGCTATGGCTACACCTTC
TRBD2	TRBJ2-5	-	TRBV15	CATSRVAGGQETQYF	TGTGCCACCAGCAGAGTAGCGGGAGGGCAAGAGACCCAGTACTTC